This TCR beta chain originates from a study of memory CD4+ T cells and cytomegalovirus serostatus. TCRdb's copy holds only in-frame clones and misses some; the assay was immunoSEQ multiplex PCR. Of over 45,000 clones in the sample, 82% were seen once. V was clipped by 3 bases and J by 4 bases, with 10 bases between them. This CDR3 is 14 amino acids long. Per the germline V gene, CDR1 is SGDLS and CDR2 is YYNGEE. The sort gate was single viable CD3+CD4+CD8-CD45RO+ cells for memory CD4+ T cells. This TCR was recovered from an adult in good health and CMV-seronegative. Material: memory CD4+ T cells from blood. This chain uses TRBV9 with TRBJ1-4; D perhaps matches TRBD1 (6 bases). The CDR3 DNA reads TGTGCCAGCAGCGGCCAGGGGTTTAATGAAAAACTGTTTTTT. It codes for CASSGQGFNEKLFF.